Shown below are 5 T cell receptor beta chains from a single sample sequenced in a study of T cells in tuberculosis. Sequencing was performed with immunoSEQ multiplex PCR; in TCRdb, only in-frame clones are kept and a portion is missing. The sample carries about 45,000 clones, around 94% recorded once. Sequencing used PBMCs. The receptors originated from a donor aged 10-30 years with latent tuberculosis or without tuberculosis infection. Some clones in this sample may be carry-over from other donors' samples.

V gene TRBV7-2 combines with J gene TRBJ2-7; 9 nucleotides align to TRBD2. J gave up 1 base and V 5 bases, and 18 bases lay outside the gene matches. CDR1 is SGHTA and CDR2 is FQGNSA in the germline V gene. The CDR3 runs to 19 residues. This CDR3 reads CASSPLWPGLAGGSYEQYF. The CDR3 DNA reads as TGTGCCAGCAGCCCACTATGGCCTGGATTGGCGGGAGGGTCCTACGAGCAGTACTTC.

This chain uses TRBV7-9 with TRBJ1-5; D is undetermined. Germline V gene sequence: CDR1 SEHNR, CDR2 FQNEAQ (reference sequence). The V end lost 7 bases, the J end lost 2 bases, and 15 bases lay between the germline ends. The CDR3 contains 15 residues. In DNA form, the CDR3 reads TGTGCCAGCATTCGGGGAGTTTTTGGCAATCAGCCCCAGCATTTT. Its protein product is CASIRGVFGNQPQHF.

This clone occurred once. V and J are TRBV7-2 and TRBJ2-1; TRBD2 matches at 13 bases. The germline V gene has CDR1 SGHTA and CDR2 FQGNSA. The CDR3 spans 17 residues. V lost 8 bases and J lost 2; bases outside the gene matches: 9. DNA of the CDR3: TGTGCCAGCGACAGGGCCACTAGCGGGAGGGCCTACAATGAGCAGTTCTTC. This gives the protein CASDRATSGRAYNEQFF.

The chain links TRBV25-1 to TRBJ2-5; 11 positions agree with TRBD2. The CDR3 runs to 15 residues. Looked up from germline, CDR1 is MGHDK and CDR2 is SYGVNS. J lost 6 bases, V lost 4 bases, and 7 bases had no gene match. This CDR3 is CASSGLAGTPKTQYF. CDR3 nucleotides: TGTGCCAGCAGTGGACTAGCGGGAACCCCTAAGACCCAGTACTTC.

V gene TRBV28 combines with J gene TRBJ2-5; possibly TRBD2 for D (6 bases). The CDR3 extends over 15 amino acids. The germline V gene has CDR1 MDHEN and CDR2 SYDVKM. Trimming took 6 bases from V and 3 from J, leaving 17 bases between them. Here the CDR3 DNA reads TGTGCCAGCAGCAAAGGGTGGGGGGTCGAAGAGACCCAGTACTTC. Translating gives CASSKGWGVEETQYF. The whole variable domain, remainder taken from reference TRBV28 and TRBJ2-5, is DVKVTQSSRYLVKRTGEKVFLECVQDMDHENMFWYRQDPGLGLRLIYFSYDVKMKEKGDIPEGYSVSREKKERFSLILESASTNQTSMYLCASSKGWGVEETQYFGPGTRLLVL.